The next 22 T cell receptor beta chains were all read from a single sample in a study of blood T cell repertoires in COVID-19. Repertoires were generated with immunoSEQ multiplex PCR, while TCRdb's copy carries only in-frame clones and drops some. The sample holds 80,000 to 100,000 clones, around 74% seen once. What was sequenced was peripheral blood. Source of these receptors: a man aged 65-85 years with COVID-19, enrolled during active disease.

The sample holds one count of this clone. J is TRBJ1-2 and V is TRBV19, with 7 bases matching TRBD1. The CDR3 loop spans 14 amino acids. Germline V CDR1 and CDR2: LNHDA, SQIVND (reference sequence). V lost 3 bases and J lost 3; bases outside the gene matches: 4. As DNA, the CDR3 is TGTGCCAGTAGTATCCCACAGGGGCACTATGGCTACACCTTC. Translating it yields CASSIPQGHYGYTF.

V usage is TRBV24-1 and J usage is TRBJ1-6; D may be TRBD1 (6 bases). Looked up from germline, CDR1 is KGHDR and CDR2 is SFDVKD. Trimming took off 3 bases at V and 10 bases at J, with 15 bases between the two ends. The CDR3 covers 15 residues. CDR3 DNA sequence: TGTGCCACCAGTGATCGCCCGACAGGTGGATCACCCCTCCACTTT. It specifies CATSDRPTGGSPLHF.

This chain joins TRBV5-5 and TRBJ1-5; possible D gene TRBD1, 6 bases. Germline lookup yields CDR1 SGHKS and CDR2 YYEKEE (reference sequence). V dropped 0 bases and J dropped 10 bases, with 17 bases sitting between them. The CDR3 spans 15 residues. CDR3 sequence: CASSLGGTRDNPQHF. CDR3 DNA sequence: TGTGCCAGCAGCTTGGGGGGGACAAGGGATAATCCCCAGCATTTT.

This clone came up many times. The genes are TRBV10-3 and TRBJ2-2; 11 bases are shared with TRBD2. Germline V gene data show CDR1 as ENHRY and CDR2 as SYGVKD. This CDR3 comprises 20 residues. V lost 6 bases, J lost 2 bases, and 17 bases stayed unmatched. The CDR3 sequence is CAISGATTPGLAVNTGELFF. CDR3 DNA: TGTGCCATCAGCGGGGCTACTACTCCGGGACTAGCGGTTAACACCGGGGAGCTGTTTTTT.

The V call is TRBV11-3, the J call TRBJ2-1; 7 bases fit TRBD2. The trim removed 1 base at V and 8 bases at J, leaving 5 bases unmatched. The CDR3 loop spans 14 amino acids. Looked up from germline, CDR1 is SGHNT and CDR2 is YENEEA. The CDR3, as DNA: TGTGCCAGCAGCTTAGGCTCCCGGGGGGATGAGCAGTTCTTC. Translated: CASSLGSRGDEQFF.

Only one count was recorded for this clone. The chain combines TRBV5-4 with TRBJ2-3, with 7 bases matching TRBD2. With V trimmed by 4 bases and J by 6 bases, 17 bases remained unmatched. The germline V gene has CDR1 SGHNT and CDR2 YYREEE (reference sequence). There are 17 residues in the CDR3. The DNA for the CDR3 is TGTGCCAGCAGCCCGGTTGGCGGGAGTGGGGGTCGGGATACGCAGTATTTT. It yields the protein CASSPVGGSGGRDTQYF.

This clone occurred a few times. DNA of the CDR3: TGTGCCAGTAGTATCACCCTTCGGGGTAGCAATCAGCCCCAGCATTTT. Protein sequence: CASSITLRGSNQPQHF. The chain couples TRBV19 to TRBJ1-5; D unresolved. Germline assignment: CDR1 LNHDA and CDR2 SQIVND (reference sequence). V lost 3 bases and J lost 0, with 12 bases in between. This CDR3 is built from 16 residues.

This clone is a singleton in its sample. This sequence joins TRBV7-9 and TRBJ2-7; D not certain. V lost 5 bases, J lost 2 bases, and 13 bases lay in between. The CDR3 length is 14 residues. CDR1 and CDR2 (germline): SEHNR, FQNEAQ (reference sequence). The CDR3 sequence is CASSPLSLTYEQYF. In DNA form, the CDR3 reads TGTGCCAGCAGCCCGCTCTCACTGACCTACGAGCAGTACTTC.

The rearrangement joins TRBV25-1 to TRBJ2-1; TRBD2 matches 9 bases. The ends lost 3 bases at V and 5 bases at J; junction bases unmatched: 5. Germline CDR1 MGHDK, CDR2 SYGVNS. CDR3 length equals 15 residues. CDR3 in DNA: TGTGCCAGCAGTGATGGCGGGAGGGGCCACAATGAGCAGTTCTTC. Amino acid sequence: CASSDGGRGHNEQFF.

This clone was seen repeatedly, ten times or more. The chain recombines TRBV5-5 with TRBJ2-1; 8 nucleotides align to TRBD2. CDR3 length equals 16 residues. Germline CDR1 and CDR2: SGHKS and YYEKEE (reference sequence). J gave up 6 bases and V 2 bases, and 10 bases lay outside the gene matches. The CDR3 region is CASSFLSSSGSNEQFF. The CDR3 DNA follows: TGTGCCAGCAGCTTTCTTTCGTCTAGCGGGTCCAATGAGCAGTTCTTC. Complete variable domain (other parts from reference TRBV5-5 and TRBJ2-1): DAGVTQSPTHLIKTRGQQVTLRCSPISGHKSVSWYQQVLGQGPQFIFQYYEKEERGRGNFPDRFSARQFPNYSSELNVNALLLGDSALYLCASSFLSSSGSNEQFFGPGTRLTVL.

The genes are TRBV7-6 and TRBJ1-1; 9 bases fit TRBD1. Germline V gives CDR1 SGHVS, CDR2 FNYEAQ. V trimming: 1 base; J trimming: 2 bases; junction bases outside the gene matches: 8. The CDR3 totals 17 residues. As DNA, the CDR3 is TGTGCCAGCAGCTTAGGGCTCCGGACAGGGGAAAACACTGAAGCTTTCTTT. It translates to CASSLGLRTGENTEAFF.

The rearrangement uses TRBV5-1 and TRBJ1-3, with a possible D match to TRBD1 (6 bases). This CDR3 region has 16 residues. Germline V gene sequence: CDR1 SGHRS, CDR2 YFSETQ. Trimming left V 3 bases short and J 0 bases short, with 13 bases between. For the CDR3, the DNA is TGCGCCAGCAGCTCACAGGGAAAGGGCTCTGGAAACACCATATATTTT. This codes for CASSSQGKGSGNTIYF.

The J gene is TRBJ2-1, the V gene TRBV6-6; TRBD1 matches 8 bases. The V segment lost 0 bases and the J segment 15 bases; nucleotides outside the gene matches: 4. Germline CDR1 and CDR2: MNHNY and SVGAGI (reference sequence). The length of the CDR3 is 12 residues. The CDR3 region is CASSYSRGPGFF. The DNA of the CDR3 is TGTGCCAGCAGTTACTCCAGGGGGCCCGGGTTCTTC.

The chain combines TRBV19 with TRBJ1-5, with 11 bases aligning to TRBD1. The CDR3 runs to 13 residues. With V trimmed by 0 bases and J by 14 bases, 3 bases remained unmatched. CDR1 is LNHDA, CDR2 SQIVND, per germline (reference sequence). CDR3 region: CASSIDGTGGEHF. The CDR3 bases are TGTGCCAGTAGTATAGATGGGACAGGGGGAGAGCATTTT.

The rearrangement uses TRBV30 and TRBJ1-3; a possible D gene is TRBD1 (6 bases). V was clipped by 3 bases and J by 4 bases, with 19 bases between them. Per the germline V gene, CDR1 is GTSNPN and CDR2 is SVGIG (reference sequence). CDR3 length: 16 residues. The CDR3 sequence is CAWRAGTTQSGNTIYF. CDR3 in DNA: TGTGCCTGGAGAGCCGGGACAACCCAGTCGGGAAACACCATATATTTT.

The chain uses TRBV4-3 and TRBJ2-5; D not resolved. The length of the CDR3 is 15 residues. Trimming shortened V by 3 bases and J by 2 bases, and 13 bases separated the two germline ends. The germline V gene has CDR1 LGHNA and CDR2 YSLEER. CDR3 nucleotides: TGCGCCAGCAGCCAGGAAAACAGAAAACAAGAGACCCAGTACTTC. It encodes CASSQENRKQETQYF.

The V gene is TRBV6-2 or TRBV6-3, the J gene TRBJ2-5, with TRBD2 identical over 11 bases. Germline values: CDR1 MNHEY, CDR2 SVGEGT. There are 15 residues in the CDR3. Trimming at V came to 4 bases and at J to 5 bases, leaving 6 bases not matched to a gene. In nucleotides, the CDR3 is TGTGCCAGCAGTTCACTAGCGGGAGCCAGGGAGACCCAGTACTTC. As protein: CASSSLAGARETQYF.

The V call is TRBV29-1, the J call TRBJ1-5; 7 bases fit TRBD1. Germline values: CDR1 SQVTM, CDR2 ANQGSEA. The CDR3 spans 13 residues. J was trimmed by 6 bases and V by 7 bases; bases with no gene match: 9. In DNA, the CDR3 is TGCAGCGCCGGACAGGCGGAAGGTCAGCCCCAGCATTTT. This sequence encodes CSAGQAEGQPQHF. The full variable domain, its missing parts supplied by reference TRBV29-1 and TRBJ1-5, is SAVISQKPSRDICQRGTSLTIQCQVDSQVTMMFWYRQQPGQSLTLIATANQGSEATYESGFVIDKFPISRPNLTFSTLTVSNMSPEDSSIYLCSAGQAEGQPQHFGDGTRLSIL.

A single count supports this clone. The chain combines TRBV18 with TRBJ2-7; D may be TRBD2 (6 bases). CDR1 KGHSH and CDR2 LQKENI come from the germline V gene. The V end was cut by 2 bases, the J end by 5 bases, with 7 bases between. This CDR3 is 12 amino acids long. CDR3 in amino acids: CASSPAGNEQYF. DNA of the CDR3: TGTGCCAGCTCACCAGCGGGGAACGAGCAGTACTTC.

The chain carries TRBV19 and TRBJ2-7, with 13 bases identical to TRBD2. V trimming: 8 bases; J trimming: 6 bases; junction bases outside the gene matches: 10. Germline CDR1 is LNHDA and CDR2 is SQIVND (reference sequence). There are 15 residues in the CDR3. CDR3 bases: TGTGCCAGTCCTATGCACGGACTAGCGGGAGCCGAGCAGTACTTC. Its translation is CASPMHGLAGAEQYF.

The chain uses TRBV6-2 or TRBV6-3 and TRBJ1-5; D is possibly TRBD1 (5 bases). CDR1 and CDR2 from the germline V gene are MNHEY and SVGEGT. The CDR3 runs to 15 residues. Trimming pared 3 bases from V and 7 bases from J, leaving 16 bases between. The CDR3 DNA is TGTGCCAGCAGTTATTCTGGGGCCCCCCGCCAGCCCCAGCATTTT. As protein: CASSYSGAPRQPQHF.

The J gene is TRBJ2-3, the V gene TRBV20-1; no definite D call. Trimming pared 6 bases from V and 5 bases from J, leaving 6 bases between. The CDR3 sequence is 10 residues long. In germline, CDR1 is DFQATT, CDR2 SNEGSKA (reference sequence). The CDR3 nucleotides are TGCAGTGCCCGTATAGATACGCAGTATTTT. It translates to CSARIDTQYF.